This T cell receptor beta chain was identified in a study of beta chain features in type 1 diabetes. Expressed TCRB transcripts were sequenced, since all the RNA that had been isolated was reverse transcribed. TCRdb keeps only in-frame clones here, not all; method: immunoSEQ multiplex PCR. The sample has over 200,000 clones; roughly 10% are singletons. Turning to this clone: Antigen: not known.

Study observations and caveats: Patients' naive, central memory and Treg TCRB repertoires seemed closer to one another than those of healthy donors. Researchers report that Type 1 diabetes patients had moderately but significantly shorter TCRB CDR3s across all four CD4+ subsets. The VDJ junctions of type 1 diabetes patients carried fewer insertions and more deletions.

A heparinised blood draw that averaged around 110 mL was obtained once from each donor. Sorting based on CD45RO/CCR7/CD25/CD127/CD95/CD27 separated CD4+ naive, central memory, regulatory and stem cell-like memory cells. Germline CDR1 is SEHNR and CDR2 is FQNEAQ (reference sequence). The CDR3 spans 14 residues. Trimming removed 11 bases at V and 0 bases at J, with 14 bases between. What was sequenced was naive CD4+ T cells from blood. This chain joins TRBV7-9 and TRBJ1-5; possibly TRBD1 for D (6 bases). The source is a man aged 25 to 45 with type 1 diabetes. The CDR3: CACQDSYSNQPQHF. CDR3 sequence (DNA): TGTGCCTGCCAGGACAGTTATAGCAATCAGCCCCAGCATTTT.